The entry below gives a single T cell receptor beta chain sequence along with its context. Its antigen is undetermined. This record comes from a study of shared clonotypes between healthy human individuals. This CDR3 has 14 amino acids. V was trimmed by 7 bases and J by 2 bases, leaving 12 bases between them. CDR1 MDHEN and CDR2 SYDVKM come from the germline V gene. Study findings and constraints: Clonotypes shared by all four donors outscored non-shared clonotypes in generation probability.

For every subset, genomic DNA was evenly distributed across several immunoSEQ plates. Clones were read by immunoSEQ multiplex PCR, and TCRdb kept only the in-frame ones, dropping some. The sample yields 2 million to 3 million clones, 93% seen once. V gene TRBV28 combines with J gene TRBJ2-1; either TRBD1 or TRBD2 may fit D (6 bases each). Input material: naive CD4+ T cells from PBMCs. Subset noted: CD45RA+ positively selected. The receptor's source is a man aged 18 to 29 in good health. Some clones in this sample may be carry-over from other donors' samples. CDR3 loop: CASIGGGTYNEQFF. DNA for the CDR3: TGTGCCAGCATTGGAGGGGGAACCTACAATGAGCAGTTCTTC.